One and the same sample provided the 31 T cell receptor beta chains below, sequenced in a study of response to subunit inactivated influenza vaccine. TCRdb redid the calling of the RT-PCR reads with MiXCR, one entry per CDR3 protein. This table has about 500,000 distinct CDR3 sequences, approximately 7.2% appearing once. Sequenced material: PBMCs from blood, taken roughly 24 months after vaccination. These receptors were taken from a man aged 50 to 69 who received an inactivated influenza vaccine.

The V and J genes are TRBV20-1 and TRBJ2-7, with 8 bases fitting TRBD2. The trim removed 4 bases at V and 6 bases at J, leaving 5 bases unmatched. The CDR3 loop spans 12 amino acids. Germline V gene data show CDR1 as DFQATT and CDR2 as SNEGSKA (reference sequence). CDR3 in DNA: TGCAGTGCTACGGGACTAGAATTCGAGCAGTACTTC. Its protein product is CSATGLEFEQYF.

This clonotype was picked up many times. This chain connects TRBV28 to TRBJ1-1; no firm D call. The V end lost 5 bases, the J end lost 3 bases, and 7 bases lay between the germline ends. The CDR3 is 12 residues long. Germline lookup yields CDR1 MDHEN and CDR2 SYDVKM. The CDR3 DNA is TGTGCCAGCAGTCCTATATACACTGAAGCTTTCTTT. Translating gives CASSPIYTEAFF.

Many counts were recorded for this clonotype. The chain links TRBV6-1 to TRBJ2-5; 7 nucleotides agree with TRBD1. CDR1 MNHNS and CDR2 SASEGT come from the germline V gene. CDR3 size: 17 residues. The J segment lost 1 base and the V segment lost 6 bases, leaving 14 bases of the junction unmatched. The CDR3 reads CASRSTGVWDIQETQYF. DNA for the CDR3: TGTGCCAGCAGATCTACAGGGGTTTGGGATATCCAAGAGACCCAGTACTTC.

V and J are TRBV3-1 and TRBJ1-2; no definite D call. The CDR3 is 13 residues long. Trimming stripped 1 base from V and 4 bases from J, with 7 bases between. Germline-derived CDR1 and CDR2 are LGHDT and YNNKEL (reference sequence). CDR3 amino acids: CASSQVPAYGYTF. Written as DNA, the CDR3 is TGTGCCAGCAGCCAAGTCCCCGCCTATGGCTACACCTTC.

CDR3 nucleotides: TGTGCCATCAGTGTGCAGGGTATGGTCGAGCAGTACTTC. This translates into CAISVQGMVEQYF. The chain employs TRBV10-3 and TRBJ2-7, with D possibly being TRBD1 (5 bases). V dropped 4 bases and J dropped 6 bases, with 13 bases sitting between them. The CDR3 loop spans 13 amino acids. CDR1 is ENHRY, CDR2 SYGVKD, per germline.

In its sample, this clonotype was seen a few times. J is TRBJ2-7 and V is TRBV28; 11 bases line up with TRBD1. The V gene end was trimmed by 5 bases and the J gene end by 6 bases; junction bases not matched to a gene: 9. CDR1 is MDHEN and CDR2 is SYDVKM in the germline V gene. This CDR3 region has 15 residues. The CDR3 DNA reads as TGTGCCAGCAGTCCCCGGACAGGGGGCTTTATCGAGCAGTACTTC. Translation: CASSPRTGGFIEQYF.

This clonotype was detected a few times. CDR3 DNA sequence: TGCGCCAGCCGTTCTACTAGCGGGCAGACCCAGTACTTC. It is translated as CASRSTSGQTQYF. The V gene is TRBV5-1, the J gene TRBJ2-5; TRBD2 matches 9 bases. The V and J ends lost 7 bases and 6 bases, in that order; junction bases with no gene match: 7. CDR1 and CDR2 from the germline V gene are SGHRS and YFSETQ. This CDR3 is built from 13 residues.

This clonotype was recorded a few times. The chain is built from TRBV6-2 or TRBV6-3 and TRBJ2-1; a possible D gene is TRBD2 (6 bases). Germline CDR1 MNHEY, CDR2 SVGEGT. Trimming removed 6 bases at V and 0 bases at J, with 15 bases between. The CDR3 is 16 residues long. CDR3 in DNA: TGTGCCAGCAGCACCAGGACTAAGAGCTCCTACAATGAGCAGTTCTTC. Its translation is CASSTRTKSSYNEQFF.

This clonotype was recorded many times. V and J are TRBV7-9 and TRBJ2-5, with 8 bases fitting TRBD1. This CDR3 is 14 amino acids long. With V trimmed by 5 bases and J by 3 bases, 5 bases remained unmatched. CDR1 is SEHNR and CDR2 is FQNEAQ in the germline V gene (reference sequence). This chain's CDR3 is CASSTSTGEETQYF. The CDR3 DNA reads TGTGCCAGCAGCACCTCGACAGGGGAAGAGACCCAGTACTTC.

Many counts were recorded for this clonotype. The chain is built from TRBV4-3 and TRBJ2-1; no definite D call. V was cut by 1 base and J by 0 bases, with 7 bases left in between. CDR1 is LGHNA and CDR2 is YSLEER in the germline V gene. This CDR3 is built from 15 residues. CDR3 sequence (DNA): TGCGCCAGCAGCCAAGCGGCAAGCTCCTACAATGAGCAGTTCTTC. It codes for CASSQAASSYNEQFF.

This sequence joins TRBV20-1 and TRBJ2-7; 11 bases align to TRBD2. Germline CDR1 DFQATT, CDR2 SNEGSKA (reference sequence). The CDR3 loop spans 16 amino acids. Unmatched junction bases numbered 16, after V lost 7 bases and J lost 5 bases. CDR3 residues: CSGRDVSGRAKNEQYF. The CDR3 nucleotides are TGCAGTGGCCGGGATGTTAGCGGGAGGGCAAAAAACGAGCAGTACTTC.

This clonotype was observed many times. The chain carries TRBV5-1 and TRBJ2-7; 8 bases agree with TRBD1. The V gene's germline CDR1 is SGHRS and CDR2 YFSETQ. Unmatched junction bases numbered 2, after V lost 3 bases and J lost 3 bases. The CDR3 has 13 residues. For the CDR3, the DNA is TGCGCCAGCAGCTCTGGACAGGGCTACGAGCAGTACTTC. Translation gives CASSSGQGYEQYF.

This clonotype was recorded many times. The chain couples TRBV3-1 to TRBJ2-3, with 7 nucleotides matching TRBD2. The CDR3 totals 15 residues. In germline, CDR1 is LGHDT, CDR2 YNNKEL (reference sequence). V trimming: 4 bases; J trimming: 5 bases; junction bases outside the gene matches: 9. CDR3 nucleotides: TGTGCCAGCAGCCGCGCGAGCGGGATAGGAGATACGCAGTATTTT. Amino acid sequence: CASSRASGIGDTQYF.

The V and J genes are TRBV4-2 and TRBJ2-2; D possibly corresponds to TRBD2 (5 bases). Germline assignment: CDR1 LGHNA and CDR2 YNFKEQ. The CDR3 runs 15 residues. Trimming took 4 bases from V and 3 from J, leaving 12 bases between them. CDR3 nucleotides: TGTGCCAGCAGCCCACTAGTGTCGGACACCGGGGAGCTGTTTTTT. Translation: CASSPLVSDTGELFF.

This chain connects TRBV2 to TRBJ2-5; possibly TRBD1 for D (5 bases). Germline assignment: CDR1 SNHLY and CDR2 FYNNEI. The CDR3 loop spans 14 amino acids. Trimming removed 1 base at V and 6 bases at J, with 12 bases between. CDR3 sequence reads: CASSEEGIVKTQYF. The CDR3 bases are TGTGCCAGCAGTGAAGAGGGGATCGTGAAGACCCAGTACTTC.

V usage is TRBV28 and J usage is TRBJ1-1; TRBD1 is a possible D gene (5 bases). The CDR3 is made up of 16 amino acids. Germline-derived CDR1 and CDR2 are MDHEN and SYDVKM. The germline V and J ends were trimmed by 3 bases and 0 bases, with 14 bases remaining between them. The CDR3 sequence: CASSFRGGNMNTEAFF. The CDR3 bases are TGTGCCAGCAGTTTTCGGGGGGGTAACATGAACACTGAAGCTTTCTTT.

Many counts were recorded for this clonotype. The chain joins TRBV6-5 to TRBJ2-7; no firm D call. CDR1 MNHEY and CDR2 SVGAGI come from the germline V gene. CDR3 length: 13 amino acids. Trimming stripped 2 bases from V and 3 bases from J, with 8 bases between. The CDR3 region is CASSYDGSYEQYF. The CDR3 nucleotides are TGTGCCAGCAGTTACGACGGAAGCTACGAGCAGTACTTC.

This sequence joins TRBV7-9 and TRBJ2-3; 7 positions agree with TRBD1. This CDR3 has 15 amino acids. Germline V lookup: CDR1 SEHNR, CDR2 FQNEAQ (reference sequence). Trimming at V came to 3 bases and at J to 2 bases, leaving 5 bases not matched to a gene. CDR3 bases: TGTGCCAGCAGCTTGAGGGGGCGCGCCACAGATACGCAGTATTTT. This translates into CASSLRGRATDTQYF. Full variable domain (remainder filled in from reference TRBV7-9 and TRBJ2-3): DTGVSQNPRHKITKRGQNVTFRCDPISEHNRLYWYRQTLGQGPEFLTYFQNEAQLEKSRLLSDRFSAERPKGSFSTLEIQRTEQGDSAMYLCASSLRGRATDTQYFGPGTRLTVL.

This chain links TRBV28 with TRBJ2-7; possibly TRBD2 for D (5 bases). The CDR3 length is 13 residues. Germline-derived CDR1 and CDR2 are MDHEN and SYDVKM. The ends were cut back, 7 bases at V and 9 bases at J, with 19 bases in the middle. CDR3 protein: CASTISPRGVQYF. CDR3 nucleotides: TGTGCCAGCACTATTTCCCCCCGGGGAGTGCAGTACTTC.

The chain joins TRBV21-1 to TRBJ1-5. TRBV21-1 is an annotated pseudogene. The CDR3 has 14 amino acids. The CDR3 sequence: CASVVDGSNQPQHF. For the CDR3, the DNA is TGTGCCAGCGTGGTTGACGGATCCAATCAGCCCCAGCATTTT.

This chain connects TRBV20-1 to TRBJ2-3, with 8 bases that match TRBD2. The CDR3 is made up of 14 amino acids. J lost 6 bases, V lost 4 bases, and 9 bases had no gene match. Germline CDR1 and CDR2: DFQATT and SNEGSKA (reference sequence). The DNA for the CDR3 is TGCAGTGCTAAGGCGGGAGGTTGGGGTGATACGCAGTATTTT. It specifies CSAKAGGWGDTQYF.

This clonotype showed up many times. V usage is TRBV7-9 and J usage is TRBJ2-4; TRBD2 matches at 7 bases. From germline, CDR1 is SEHNR and CDR2 FQNEAQ (reference sequence). The CDR3 length is 14 residues. J gave up 7 bases and V 0 bases, and 3 bases lay outside the gene matches. The CDR3 reads CASSLAGAGNIQYF. CDR3 DNA sequence: TGTGCCAGCAGCTTAGCGGGAGCGGGGAACATTCAGTACTTC.

There are a few counts of this clonotype. This chain uses TRBV3-1 with TRBJ2-1; D possibly corresponds to TRBD2 (6 bases). There are 15 residues in the CDR3. Per germline, CDR1 LGHDT and CDR2 YNNKEL (reference sequence). V shed 1 base and J shed 8 bases, with 15 bases lying between them. The CDR3: CASSQVAGPLDEQFF. The CDR3 DNA sequence: TGTGCCAGCAGCCAAGTGGCGGGACCCCTCGATGAGCAGTTCTTC.

The chain couples TRBV7-9 to TRBJ1-1, with TRBD1 as a possible D gene (6 bases). Trimming pared 4 bases from V and 1 base from J, leaving 10 bases between. Germline V gene data show CDR1 as SEHNR and CDR2 as FQNEAQ (reference sequence). The CDR3 contains 14 residues. CDR3 DNA: TGTGCCAGCAGCTATCAGGGGACGAACACTGAAGCTTTCTTT. Its translation is CASSYQGTNTEAFF.

Here the CDR3 DNA reads TGTGCCAGCAGCCAAGGTCAGAATGCGGGGGGCTACAATGAGCAGTTCTTC. It specifies CASSQGQNAGGYNEQFF. The chain joins TRBV3-1 to TRBJ2-1, with 8 bases aligning to TRBD2. The V gene's germline CDR1 is LGHDT and CDR2 YNNKEL (reference sequence). The CDR3 extends over 17 amino acids. Losses at the gene ends were 1 base for V and 3 bases for J; bases not matched to a gene: 8.

This clonotype was seen at least ten times. The chain recombines TRBV20-1 with TRBJ1-5, with D hard to call. CDR1 is DFQATT, CDR2 SNEGSKA, per germline (reference sequence). There are 12 residues in the CDR3. V dropped 5 bases and J dropped 6 bases, with 11 bases sitting between them. The CDR3 sequence: CSASLLGQPQHF. The DNA for the CDR3 is TGCAGTGCTTCCCTTCTGGGTCAGCCCCAGCATTTT.

V usage is TRBV3-1 and J usage is TRBJ2-1; possibly TRBD1 or TRBD2 for D (5 bases each). Germline V lookup: CDR1 LGHDT, CDR2 YNNKEL (reference sequence). There are 13 residues in the CDR3. Trimming left V 3 bases short and J 12 bases short, with 15 bases between. The CDR3 sequence: CASSQEMGTGQFF. The CDR3 bases are TGTGCCAGCAGCCAGGAAATGGGGACGGGGCAGTTCTTC.

This clonotype has at least ten counts. This chain uses TRBV6-5 with TRBJ2-1; D is ambiguous. Germline assignment: CDR1 MNHEY and CDR2 SVGAGI. CDR3 size: 15 residues. Trimming took 0 bases from V and 6 from J, leaving 12 bases between them. The CDR3 sequence is CASSYSFMETNEQFF. CDR3 bases: TGTGCCAGCAGTTACTCTTTTATGGAGACCAATGAGCAGTTCTTC.

This clonotype was detected ten times or more. The gene calls are TRBV11-2 and TRBJ1-3, with a weak D call TRBD1 (6 bases). Between the trimmed V and J ends, which lost 1 base and 7 bases, there was a span of 14 bases. Germline V CDR1 and CDR2: SGHAT, FQNNGV. The CDR3 is made up of 15 amino acids. The CDR3 spells CASSLVAGAGNTIYF. The CDR3 nucleotides read TGTGCCAGCAGCTTAGTCGCGGGGGCCGGGAACACCATATATTTT.

This clonotype was recorded many times. The chain links TRBV7-2 to TRBJ1-2; D is ambiguous. The CDR3 has 14 amino acids. Trimming cost V 1 base and J 8 bases, with 14 bases left between them. CDR1 is SGHTA, CDR2 FQGNSA, per germline. The DNA for the CDR3 is TGTGCCAGCAGCTTAGGAGGTCCCAGGCGGGGCTACACCTTC. Protein product: CASSLGGPRRGYTF.

This clonotype was seen ten or more times. V is TRBV5-1 and J is TRBJ1-1; tentative D call: TRBD1 (6 bases). CDR1 and CDR2 from the germline V gene are SGHRS and YFSETQ. The CDR3 runs 15 residues. V lost 4 bases and J lost 11, with 24 bases in between. CDR3 in amino acids: CASSPSGGGDRRAFF. The CDR3 DNA is TGCGCCAGCAGCCCCTCCGGTGGGGGAGACAGGAGGGCTTTCTTT.